This T cell receptor beta chain was sequenced in a study of OX40 agonist ivuxolimab in advanced cancers. Background on the study: Mean age approximately 59 years, range about 23 to 80; about 85% male. It was permissible to have had prior anti-PD-1, anti-PD-L1 or anti-CTLA-4 therapy, and less than 45% had some.

Clones were read by immunoSEQ multiplex PCR, and TCRdb kept only the in-frame ones, dropping some. The sample consists of 20,000 to 25,000 clones, more than 75% of them appearing once. Concerning this clone itself: Its specificity is unknown.

The study, taken as a whole, reports: The work left the antigen specificity of expanded peripheral T cells undetermined.

Germline CDR1 SNHLY, CDR2 FYNNEI. Trimming stripped 7 bases from V and 10 bases from J, with 17 bases between. The CDR3 runs to 13 residues. V and J are TRBV2 and TRBJ1-5; no firm D call. This TCR came from an adult with an advanced solid tumor such as melanoma, head and neck, liver or kidney cancer. This sample comprised CD4+ or CD8+ T cells sorted from blood, obtained in a trial of the OX40 agonist ivuxolimab. The CDR3 reads CASKSAVAQPQHF. The CDR3 DNA is TGTGCCAGCAAGAGTGCAGTAGCACAACCCCAGCATTTT.